This TCR beta chain was identified in a study of regulatory T cells in long-lasting Graves disease. Study overall: Graves' disease counted as persistent after over 5 years of antithyroid drugs with positive TSH receptor antibodies. Study-wide findings and caveats: Persistent disease was associated with favored TRBV28 usage and with favored use of TRBJ1-2 and TRBJ2-5.

Time point described: persistent/refractory GD, antithyroid drugs over 5 years with positive TRAb. The TCR library was prepared using RNA isolated from PBMCs. Peripheral blood, at about 9 milliliters, went into EDTA tubes. Both iRepertoire HTBI primers and Arm-PCR of CDR3 regions were used to build the TCR beta libraries. Using its own MiXCR run on the multiplex PCR reads, TCRdb lists one record per CDR3 protein. The sample gives about 660,000 distinct CDR3 sequences, 25% to 35% of which show up once; 42% is in the top ten. This CDR3 contains 15 residues. The V gene end was trimmed by 4 bases and the J gene end by 3 bases; junction bases not matched to a gene: 8. CDR1 is SEHNR and CDR2 is FQNEAQ in the germline V gene (reference sequence). With regard to this clonotype: The antigen remains undetermined.

This TCR derives from a female donor with Graves disease. V is TRBV7-9 and J is TRBJ1-2; TRBD1 matches 7 bases. The sample was peripheral blood mononuclear cells (PBMCs), taken when the disease was refractory, from a patient treated with antithyroid drugs. The CDR3 region is CASSYSSDRDYGYTF. The CDR3 DNA is TGTGCCAGCAGCTACTCCTCAGACAGGGACTATGGCTACACCTTC.